This T cell receptor beta chain is drawn from a study of control samples from healthy donors and cancer patients. Assay: immunoSEQ multiplex PCR; the TCRdb copy retains only in-frame clones and omits some. The sample lists approximately 130,000 clones, 70% to 90% occurring once. The CDR3 sequence is 15 residues long. Germline CDR1 is GTSNPN and CDR2 is SVGIG (reference sequence). The ends lost 0 bases at V and 0 bases at J; junction bases unmatched: 5. The origin of this receptor is a man in his sixties in good health. The genes are TRBV30 and TRBJ2-7, with 7 positions matching TRBD2. Sequenced sample: blood. In nucleotides, the CDR3 is TGTGCCTGGAGTGTATGGGGGAGGGGCTCCTACGAGCAGTACTTC. This encodes CAWSVWGRGSYEQYF.